Following are 20 T cell receptor beta chains from one sample sequenced in a study of TIL therapy for anti-PD-1-resistant metastatic lung cancer. Time point specified: pre-treatment sample, taken before nivolumab and TIL therapy. Sequencing used immunoSEQ v3. Clones were sequenced by immunoSEQ multiplex PCR, and TCRdb holds only the in-frame ones, with some missing. The table has about 52,000 clones, 79% seen once. Sequences were derived from blood, sampled at baseline. Receptors were obtained from a woman between 30 and 80 years old with non-small cell lung cancer.

The chain employs TRBV18 and TRBJ1-4; 7 bases match TRBD1. V lost 3 bases and J lost 8; bases outside the gene matches: 6. CDR1 and CDR2 (germline): KGHSH, LQKENI. The CDR3 consists of 14 residues. CDR3 in DNA: TGTGCCAGCTCACCTAACGAAGGGGGCGAAAAACTGTTTTTT. It yields the protein CASSPNEGGEKLFF.

The V and J genes are TRBV25-1 and TRBJ1-6; 7 bases line up with TRBD1. Germline-derived CDR1 and CDR2 are MGHDK and SYGVNS. The CDR3 extends over 15 amino acids. The trim removed 6 bases at V and 10 bases at J, leaving 12 bases unmatched. For the CDR3, the DNA is TGTGCCAGCAGGTCGTACAGGGGAGAGAGCTCACCCCTCCACTTT. Translation gives CASRSYRGESSPLHF.

The sample holds a few counts of this clone. The chain links TRBV19 to TRBJ2-6, with D unclear. CDR1 is LNHDA, CDR2 SQIVND, per germline (reference sequence). This CDR3 has 16 amino acids. The V end was cut by 7 bases, the J end by 0 bases, with 13 bases between. The CDR3: CASTLAQTSGANVLTF. The CDR3 bases are TGTGCCAGTACTCTCGCCCAGACCTCTGGGGCCAACGTCCTGACTTTC.

This clone was seen only a few times. The rearrangement joins TRBV9 to TRBJ2-3; 10 nucleotides line up with TRBD2. J gave up 3 bases and V 2 bases, and 3 bases lay outside the gene matches. CDR1 is SGDLS, CDR2 YYNGEE, per germline. CDR3 size: 15 residues. This CDR3 is CASSVSGRWTDTQYF. CDR3 nucleotides: TGTGCCAGCAGCGTTAGCGGGAGGTGGACAGATACGCAGTATTTT.

The chain has TRBV11-2 and TRBJ1-3; D gene unclear. The ends were cut back, 4 bases at V and 0 bases at J, with 16 bases in the middle. This CDR3 spans 17 amino acids. Germline CDR1 is SGHAT and CDR2 is FQNNGV. CDR3 in amino acids: CASSSRTGGSSGNTIYF. In nucleotides, the CDR3 is TGTGCCAGCAGCTCCCGGACGGGAGGCAGCTCTGGAAACACCATATATTTT. The whole variable domain, filled in from reference TRBV11-2 and TRBJ1-3, reads EAGVAQSPRYKIIEKRQSVAFWCNPISGHATLYWYQQILGQGPKLLIQFQNNGVVDDSQLPKDRFSAERLKGVDSTLKIQPAKLEDSAVYLCASSSRTGGSSGNTIYFGEGSWLTVV.

This sequence joins TRBV5-1 and TRBJ2-2, with TRBD1 matching 7 bases. The CDR3 runs 15 residues. V trimming: 4 bases; J trimming: 6 bases; junction bases outside the gene matches: 9. Germline V gene lookup returns CDR1 SGHRS and CDR2 YFSETQ. For the CDR3, the DNA is TGCGCCAGCAGCCACAGGGGCCCGGTCTCCGGGGAGCTGTTTTTT. It codes for CASSHRGPVSGELFF. Variable domain in full (rest from reference TRBV5-1 and TRBJ2-2): KAGVTQTPRYLIKTRGQQVTLSCSPISGHRSVSWYQQTPGQGLQFLFEYFSETQRNKGNFPGRFSGRQFSNSRSEMNVSTLELGDSALYLCASSHRGPVSGELFFGEGSRLTVL.

V usage is TRBV6-5 and J usage is TRBJ1-2; 8 nucleotides agree with TRBD1. The CDR3 has 16 amino acids. V was pared by 0 bases and J by 4 bases, with 7 bases of the junction left unmatched. Germline V CDR1 and CDR2: MNHEY, SVGAGI. CDR3 loop: CASSYSSDRAAYGYTF. The CDR3 nucleotides are TGTGCCAGCAGTTACTCGTCGGACAGGGCCGCCTATGGCTACACCTTC.

The V call is TRBV27, the J call TRBJ2-2; D is unresolved. Germline loops: CDR1 MNHEY, CDR2 SMNVEV (reference sequence). Deletions cut 7 bases from V and 1 base from J, with 10 bases between. The CDR3 runs to 14 residues. The CDR3 region has the DNA TGTGCCAGCACAAAGGTCCAGAACACCGGGGAGCTGTTTTTT. Translation gives CASTKVQNTGELFF.

This chain joins TRBV10-3 and TRBJ2-7; 10 nucleotides match TRBD1. The CDR3 loop spans 16 amino acids. Germline-derived CDR1 and CDR2 are ENHRY and SYGVKD. Unmatched junction bases numbered 4, after V lost 0 bases and J lost 2 bases. The CDR3 loop is CAISESLGQGPYEQYF. CDR3 nucleotides: TGTGCCATCAGTGAGTCCTTGGGACAGGGGCCCTACGAGCAGTACTTC.

The rearrangement links TRBV11-2 to TRBJ2-7, with D maybe TRBD1 (6 bases). The CDR3 runs 15 residues. V shed 1 base and J shed 2 bases, with 12 bases lying between them. Germline V gene sequence: CDR1 SGHAT, CDR2 FQNNGV. CDR3: CASSLGQGPTYEQYF. CDR3 DNA sequence: TGTGCCAGCAGCTTAGGGCAGGGGCCCACCTACGAGCAGTACTTC. Drawing the rest from reference TRBV11-2 and TRBJ2-7, the complete variable domain is EAGVAQSPRYKIIEKRQSVAFWCNPISGHATLYWYQQILGQGPKLLIQFQNNGVVDDSQLPKDRFSAERLKGVDSTLKIQPAKLEDSAVYLCASSLGQGPTYEQYFGPGTRLTVT.

The chain recombines TRBV10-2 with TRBJ2-2; D is ambiguous. The length of the CDR3 is 13 residues. CDR1 and CDR2 from the germline V gene are WSHSY and SAAADI. Trimming removed 5 bases at V and 1 base at J, with 5 bases between. CDR3 sequence (DNA): TGCGCCAGCAGTTACCAGAACACCGGGGAGCTGTTTTTT. Translating it yields CASSYQNTGELFF.

The chain employs TRBV30 and TRBJ1-5; unclear D gene. Deletions cut 0 bases from V and 4 bases from J, with 10 bases between. The CDR3 runs to 14 residues. CDR1 GTSNPN and CDR2 SVGIG come from the germline V gene (reference sequence). The CDR3 reads CAWSVVAGNQPQHF. CDR3 bases: TGTGCCTGGAGTGTAGTGGCAGGAAATCAGCCCCAGCATTTT.

The V call is TRBV7-8, the J call TRBJ1-1, with no clear D. The CDR3 sequence is 13 residues long. The V gene's germline CDR1 is SGHVS and CDR2 FQNEAQ. V was cut by 4 bases and J by 4 bases, with 10 bases left in between. The CDR3 loop is CASSYATGTEAFF. As DNA, the CDR3 is TGTGCCAGCAGCTACGCGACTGGCACTGAAGCTTTCTTT.

This chain uses TRBV5-6 with TRBJ2-2; 11 bases are shared with TRBD1. V shed 4 bases, J shed 3 bases, and the junction held 2 bases outside the gene matches. This CDR3 region has 15 residues. Germline lookup yields CDR1 SGHDT and CDR2 YYEEEE. The CDR3 is CASSGDRGYTGELFF. For the CDR3, the DNA is TGTGCCAGCAGCGGGGACAGGGGGTACACCGGGGAGCTGTTTTTT.

V is TRBV7-2 and J is TRBJ1-2, with TRBD1 matching over 9 bases. The CDR3 is made up of 15 amino acids. V trimming: 4 bases; J trimming: 2 bases; junction bases outside the gene matches: 5. CDR1 and CDR2 (germline): SGHTA, FQGNSA. DNA of the CDR3: TGTGCCAGCAGCTACTACAGGGGGCGCAACTATGGCTACACCTTC. It encodes CASSYYRGRNYGYTF.

V and J are TRBV10-3 and TRBJ2-3; maybe TRBD1 (5 bases). The CDR3 sequence is 13 residues long. The germline V gene has CDR1 ENHRY and CDR2 SYGVKD. The V and J ends lost 7 bases and 6 bases respectively, with 14 bases between them. Here the CDR3 DNA reads TGTGCCATCAATCCTCACACAGGCGATACGCAGTATTTT. Translated: CAINPHTGDTQYF.

This clone was found a few times. The rearrangement uses TRBV7-6 and TRBJ2-5; TRBD2 is a possible D gene (5 bases). V lost 1 base to trimming and J lost 0 bases, with 6 bases between them. The germline V gene encodes CDR1 SGHVS and CDR2 FNYEAQ. The CDR3 has 14 amino acids. CDR3 protein: CASSLVGDQETQYF. The CDR3 coding sequence is TGTGCCAGCAGCTTAGTCGGGGACCAAGAGACCCAGTACTTC.

This clone was found many times. The chain employs TRBV4-2 and TRBJ1-6, with TRBD1 matching 8 bases. Germline trimming cut 4 bases from V and 7 bases from J; bases unmatched to any gene: 9. Germline values: CDR1 LGHNA, CDR2 YNFKEQ. The CDR3 has 16 amino acids. As DNA, the CDR3 is TGTGCCAGCAGCCGGACCCAGGGGGCTGTCAATTCACCCCTCCACTTT. It encodes CASSRTQGAVNSPLHF.

In nucleotides, the CDR3 is TGTGCCAGCAGTGCCCGGCGCACAGATACGCAGTATTTT. Translating gives CASSARRTDTQYF. The chain couples TRBV6-5 to TRBJ2-3; D not certain. This CDR3 region has 13 residues. Trimming left V 5 bases short and J 1 base short, with 7 bases between. The germline V gene encodes CDR1 MNHEY and CDR2 SVGAGI.

The chain is built from TRBV29-1 and TRBJ2-3, with a weak D call TRBD2 (6 bases). Between the trimmed V and J ends, which lost 7 bases and 0 bases, there was a span of 20 bases. Germline lookup yields CDR1 SQVTM and CDR2 ANQGSEA. The CDR3 has 16 residues. CDR3 sequence (DNA): TGCAGCGCCGGCCAAGGGTGGGGGGTGAGCACAGATACGCAGTATTTT. Translation gives CSAGQGWGVSTDTQYF.